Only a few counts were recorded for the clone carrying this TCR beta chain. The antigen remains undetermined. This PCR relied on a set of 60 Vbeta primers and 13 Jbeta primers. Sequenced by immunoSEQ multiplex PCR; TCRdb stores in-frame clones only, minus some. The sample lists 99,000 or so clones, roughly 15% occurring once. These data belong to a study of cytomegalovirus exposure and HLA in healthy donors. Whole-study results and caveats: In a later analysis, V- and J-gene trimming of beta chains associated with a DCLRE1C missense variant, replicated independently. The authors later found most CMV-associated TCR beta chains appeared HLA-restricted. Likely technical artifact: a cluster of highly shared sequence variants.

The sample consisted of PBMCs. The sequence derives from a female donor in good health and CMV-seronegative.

The CDR3 loop reads CASTQGTVSYEQYF. DNA for the CDR3: TGTGCCAGCACCCAGGGGACGGTCTCCTACGAGCAGTACTTC. J is TRBJ2-7 and V is TRBV5-6; tentatively, D is TRBD1 (6 bases). This CDR3 has 14 amino acids. CDR1 is SGHDT, CDR2 YYEEEE, per germline. The V and J ends lost 6 bases and 0 bases respectively, with 13 bases between them.